This T cell receptor beta chain came from a study of T-cell reconstitution after alpha-beta-depleted transplantation in children. This clonotype was seen only a few times. CDR1 is LGHDT and CDR2 is YNNKEL in the germline V gene (reference sequence). Trimming pared 2 bases from V and 3 bases from J, leaving 8 bases between. The CDR3 extends over 13 amino acids. Researchers prepared the TCRbeta library using unique molecular identifiers, the study reports. Each CDR3 protein gets one entry after TCRdb re-called the PCR reads with MiXCR. Among more than 90,000 distinct CDR3 sequences listed, 10% to 13% were seen once.

This material consisted of PBMCs, taken before TCRalphabeta/CD19-depleted stem cell transplant. The gene calls are TRBV3-1 and TRBJ2-7; D may be TRBD2 (5 bases). The receptor's source is a boy younger than 10 with acute lymphoblastic leukemia, due to receive a stem cell transplant. The CDR3 bases are TGTGCCAGCAGCCAAAACGCGGGCTACGAGCAGTACTTC. This encodes CASSQNAGYEQYF.